These T cell receptor beta chains were read from a single sample in a study of blood T cell repertoires in COVID-19. Sequenced by immunoSEQ multiplex PCR; TCRdb stores in-frame clones only, minus some. The sample consists of around 250,000 clones, around 82% of them appearing once. The sequenced sample was peripheral blood. Receptors originate from an elderly man with acute or convalescent COVID-19. Each CDR3 is given with its conserved first and last residue.

V,length,J,CDR3
TRBV28,13,TRBJ1-1,CASLGQQGIEAFF
TRBV28,12,TRBJ2-1,CASSFGDNEQFF
TRBV30,16,TRBJ2-1,CAWSVVYSGGGDEQFF
TRBV28,15,TRBJ2-3,CASTSQRERADTQYF
TRBV24-1,15,TRBJ1-1,CATSDPTGGNTEAFF
TRBV6-5,14,TRBJ1-1,CASVRDRGYTEAFF
TRBV14,15,TRBJ1-2,CASSLRQGWNYGYTF
TRBV2,16,TRBJ2-6,CASSGSRGSGANVLTF
TRBV6-1,12,TRBJ2-7,CASSEQGYEQYF
TRBV6-6,17,TRBJ2-1,CASSRLALAGEGNEQFF
TRBV27,13,TRBJ1-1,CASSLTGQLEAFF
TRBV28,14,TRBJ1-1,CASRTGHPGTEAFF
TRBV2,13,TRBJ2-1,CASSTRQGNEQFF
TRBV19,16,TRBJ1-5,CASSIDPGHSNQPQHF